This T cell receptor (beta chain) was recovered during a study of T-cell reconstitution after alpha-beta-depleted transplantation in children. Points on this clonotype: The antigen is unknown. The missing conserved phenylalanine or tryptophan at the end of this CDR3 makes a read error likely. The DNA is omitted, as the CDR3 cannot be located on it reliably, and the CDR3 follows TCRdb's listing.

Findings and limits, study-wide: It was surviving recipient T cells and thymic progenitors that gave some patients high TCRbeta diversity at day 60. It was reported that alpha-beta T cells came from several hundred expanded graft clones (about two months after transplant). One year post-transplant, T-cell counts and diversity were largely derived from T cells produced anew.

During its preparation, the TCRbeta library received unique molecular identifiers. MiXCR, applied by TCRdb to the PCR reads, yields one record per CDR3 protein. The sample has 600,000 or so distinct CDR3 sequences; approximately 22% are singletons. Looked up from germline, CDR1 is DFQATT and CDR2 is SNEGSKA (reference sequence). The CDR3 extends over 11 residues, inclusive of both ends. The chain employs TRBV20-1 and TRBJ2-7; TRBD1, the D gene given by the table, was not confirmed from the DNA. The sequencing here drew on PBMCs, mostly from graft donor cells, taken 360 days after TCRalphabeta/CD19-depleted stem cell transplant. The TCR comes from a boy younger than two who had a stem cell transplant for acute myeloid leukemia, so the T cells may come from the graft donor. The CDR3 sequence is CSARTAETGGI.